The 5 T cell receptor beta chains listed next were all sequenced from one sample in a study of cytomegalovirus exposure and HLA in healthy donors. Use of 60 Vbeta and 13 Jbeta primers characterized the PCR. Data came from immunoSEQ multiplex PCR; TCRdb stores just in-frame clones and leaves some out. The sample lists more than 150,000 clones, roughly 82% occurring once. Material: PBMCs. Receptors originate from a girl aged 2 to 9 in good health and CMV-seropositive.

The J gene is TRBJ1-6, the V gene TRBV6-1; the D is unclear. Per germline, CDR1 MNHNS and CDR2 SASEGT. The V gene lost 6 bases and the J gene lost 15 bases, with 18 bases spanning the gap. CDR3 length: 13 amino acids. CDR3 sequence: CASRDATVGVLHF. CDR3 sequence (DNA): TGTGCCAGCAGAGACGCGACGGTGGGAGTCCTCCACTTT.

The chain is built from TRBV6-5 and TRBJ1-6; maybe TRBD1 (6 bases). Trimming shortened V by 2 bases and J by 3 bases, and 8 bases separated the two germline ends. CDR1 and CDR2 (germline): MNHEY, SVGAGI. This CDR3 comprises 15 residues. The CDR3 DNA follows: TGTGCCAGCAGTTACCGACAGGACTATAATTCACCCCTCCACTTT. Protein sequence: CASSYRQDYNSPLHF.

The chain is built from TRBV30 and TRBJ2-1, with 10 bases identical to TRBD2. With V trimmed by 0 bases and J by 6 bases, 11 bases remained unmatched. The CDR3 spans 17 residues. Germline V CDR1 and CDR2: GTSNPN, SVGIG (reference sequence). The CDR3 sequence: CAWSVSPLAGELNEQFF. In DNA, the CDR3 is TGTGCCTGGAGTGTATCCCCCCTAGCGGGAGAGCTCAATGAGCAGTTCTTC.

Regarding this clone: Other nucleotide sequences from this sample produce the same CDR3. This chain uses TRBV27 with TRBJ1-5; D call uncertain. The CDR3 contains 14 residues. V lost 6 bases to trimming and J lost 2 bases, with 11 bases between them. The germline CDR1 and CDR2 sequences are MNHEY and SMNVEV (reference sequence). For the CDR3, the DNA is TGTGCCAGCAGCCTTTACAGAGGCAATCAGCCCCAGCATTTT. It codes for CASSLYRGNQPQHF.

The rearrangement links TRBV23-1 to TRBJ2-2, with a possible D match to TRBD2 (7 bases). TRBV23-1 is assigned to the ORF class and has an uncertain function. The ends were cut back, 0 bases at V and 6 bases at J, with 14 bases in the middle. The CDR3 runs to 16 residues. DNA for the CDR3: TGCGCCAGCAGTCAATCGGGGGGGCGCATCGCCGGGGAGCTGTTTTTT. Encoded protein: CASSQSGGRIAGELFF.